Listed below are T cell receptor beta chains from one sample, sequenced in a study of T cell changes during pregnancy in multiple sclerosis. Sequencing was performed with immunoSEQ multiplex PCR; in TCRdb, only in-frame clones are kept and a portion is missing. The sample has fewer than 85,000 clones; 85% to 95% are singletons. The specimen comprised peripheral blood, sampled before pregnancy. These receptors were collected from a female donor with multiple sclerosis, enrolled in a pregnancy study. The CDR3 runs from the conserved cysteine through the conserved F or W. The D gene is left open where the match is weak. Clone size is shown for a subset of rows, as once, few, many or a class of expanded clone.

d_gene	j_gene	v_gene	abundance	CDR3aa	CDR3nt
TRBD1	TRBJ2-7	TRBV28	-	CASRMPQGVAYEQYF	TGTGCCAGCAGAATGCCACAGGGGGTGGCCTACGAGCAGTACTTC
TRBD2	TRBJ2-1	TRBV5-1	-	CASSSPLLTSGRSEQFF	TGCGCCAGCAGCTCCCCTTTATTAACTAGCGGGAGATCCGAGCAGTTCTTC
TRBD2	TRBJ2-1	TRBV11-1	once	CASSLDQRLAGGHEQFF	TGTGCCAGCAGCTTAGACCAAAGACTAGCGGGAGGCCATGAGCAGTTCTTC
TRBD1	TRBJ1-1	TRBV5-1	-	CASSKWDRSTEAFF	TGCGCCAGCAGCAAATGGGACAGGAGCACTGAAGCTTTCTTT
-	TRBJ2-1	TRBV7-2	once	CASSKESQYNEQFF	TGTGCCAGCAGCAAAGAGAGCCAATACAATGAGCAGTTCTTC
-	TRBJ2-7	TRBV6-1	-	CASSEPGPEQYF	TGTGCCAGCAGTGAGCCAGGGCCCGAGCAGTACTTC
-	TRBJ2-5	TRBV15	-	CATSRDNRQETQYF	TGTGCCACCAGCAGAGATAACAGGCAAGAGACCCAGTACTTC
-	TRBJ2-5	TRBV11-2	-	CASSLVASEETQYF	TGTGCCAGCAGCTTAGTGGCTAGCGAGGAGACCCAGTACTTC
-	TRBJ2-5	TRBV7-9	-	CASSLESATGTQYF	TGTGCCAGCAGCTTAGAAAGCGCCACGGGGACCCAGTACTTC
TRBD1	TRBJ1-4	TRBV11-3	-	CASSWGQVVNEKLFF	TGTGCCAGCAGCTGGGGACAGGTAGTTAATGAAAAACTGTTTTTT
TRBD1	TRBJ2-7	TRBV6-5	once	CASSYSRTGEYEQYF	TGTGCCAGCAGTTACTCGAGAACAGGGGAATACGAGCAGTACTTC
TRBD1	TRBJ2-7	TRBV5-6	-	CASSLRTGMDEQYF	TGTGCCAGCAGCTTGCGGACAGGGATGGACGAGCAGTACTTC
TRBD2	TRBJ2-1	TRBV6-1	-	CASSDSLAGWNEQFF	TGTGCCAGCAGTGATTCGCTAGCGGGATGGAATGAGCAGTTCTTC
-	TRBJ2-7	TRBV19	-	CASSSLYEQYF	TGTGCCAGTAGTTCTTTATACGAGCAGTACTTC
TRBD1	TRBJ2-7	TRBV29-1	-	CSVGDREADEQYF	TGCAGCGTTGGGGACAGGGAAGCTGACGAGCAGTACTTC
-	TRBJ1-5	TRBV19	few	CASHLGQFSNQPQHF	TGTGCCAGCCACCTCGGACAGTTTAGCAATCAGCCCCAGCATTTT
-	TRBJ2-1	TRBV7-9	-	CASSPLQDKPYNEQFF	TGTGCCAGCAGCCCCCTACAGGACAAGCCCTACAATGAGCAGTTCTTC
-	TRBJ2-7	TRBV5-1	-	CASSPGQWKYDEQYF	TGCGCCAGCAGCCCCGGACAGTGGAAATACGACGAGCAGTACTTC
TRBD1	TRBJ1-1	TRBV6-4	-	CASSVITGTGVFFEAFF	TGTGCCAGCAGTGTCATTACCGGGACAGGGGTATTCTTTGAAGCTTTCTTT
-	TRBJ2-7	TRBV19	-	CASSNDQVRSYEQYF	TGTGCCAGTAGCAACGACCAGGTCCGGTCCTACGAGCAGTACTTC
TRBD1	TRBJ2-7	TRBV7-2	-	CASSILQGAGEQYF	TGTGCCAGCAGCATCCTACAGGGGGCGGGGGAGCAGTACTTC
TRBD2	TRBJ2-1	TRBV19	-	CASTDHGTSEFF	TGTGCCAGTACGGACCACGGGACTAGCGAGTTCTTC
-	TRBJ2-3	TRBV29-1	-	CSVKFYSGSDTQYF	TGCAGCGTTAAATTTTATAGCGGCTCAGATACGCAGTATTTT
-	TRBJ2-5	TRBV7-9	-	CASSVQETQYF	TGTGCCAGCAGCGTACAAGAGACCCAGTACTTC
-	TRBJ1-1	TRBV2	-	CARGRVGAEAFF	TGTGCCAGGGGGAGGGTCGGAGCTGAAGCTTTCTTT
-	TRBJ1-2	TRBV6-5	-	CASSYERGSYGYTF	TGTGCCAGCAGTTACGAGCGCGGTTCCTATGGCTACACCTTC
-	TRBJ2-3	TRBV6-1	once	CASSDQLALNTDTQYF	TGTGCCAGCAGTGATCAACTAGCATTAAACACAGATACGCAGTATTTT
-	TRBJ1-1	TRBV29-1	-	CSVVATEAFF	TGCAGCGTTGTGGCCACTGAAGCTTTCTTT
TRBD2	TRBJ2-1	TRBV6-5	-	CASSGLAGGEQFF	TGTGCCAGCAGCGGACTAGCGGGAGGTGAGCAGTTCTTC
-	TRBJ1-1	TRBV12-5	-	CASGSGQPRTEAFF	TGTGCTAGTGGTTCCGGACAGCCCAGGACTGAAGCTTTCTTT
-	TRBJ2-5	TRBV5-8	-	CASSSWARLLHQETQYF	TGTGCCAGCAGCTCCTGGGCCAGGCTCCTACACCAAGAGACCCAGTACTTC
TRBD2	TRBJ2-1	TRBV9	-	CASSVVSGSNEQFF	TGTGCCAGCAGCGTAGTGAGCGGGAGCAATGAGCAGTTCTTC
TRBD2	TRBJ2-1	TRBV19	-	CAHVGGRVYNEQFF	TGTGCCCATGTCGGCGGGAGGGTTTACAATGAGCAGTTCTTC
TRBD1	TRBJ2-5	TRBV6-1	-	CASTYRGPRETQYF	TGTGCCAGCACTTACAGGGGGCCGCGAGAGACCCAGTACTTC
-	TRBJ1-1	TRBV5-1	-	CASSFTGRNTEAFF	TGCGCCAGCAGCTTTACAGGGCGGAACACTGAAGCTTTCTTT
TRBD2	TRBJ2-7	TRBV28	-	CASSFGPADAGAPYEQYF	TGTGCCAGCAGCTTCGGCCCAGCCGACGCGGGAGCCCCCTACGAGCAGTACTTC
-	TRBJ2-1	TRBV9	-	CASSPSVTRGGNEQFF	TGTGCCAGCAGCCCTTCCGTGACTAGAGGTGGCAATGAGCAGTTCTTC
TRBD2	TRBJ2-1	TRBV12-5	once	CASGLVSGRYNEQFF	TGTGCTAGTGGTTTAGTTAGCGGGAGATACAATGAGCAGTTCTTC